The source of this T cell receptor beta chain is a study of blood T cell repertoires in COVID-19. Germline-derived CDR1 and CDR2 are SGHAT and FQNNGV. The CDR3 sequence is 14 residues long. V trimming: 2 bases; J trimming: 5 bases; junction bases outside the gene matches: 4. TCRdb's table, derived via immunoSEQ multiplex PCR, lists solely in-frame clones and lacks some. The sample lists about 56,000 clones; almost 85% were seen once. The TCR was taken from a man aged 55-75 years with COVID-19, enrolled during active disease. V and J are TRBV11-2 and TRBJ2-5, with 8 bases that match TRBD2. The material sequenced was peripheral blood. The CDR3 DNA is TGTGCCAGCAGCTTATTCGGGAGGGAGGAGACCCAGTACTTC. This sequence encodes CASSLFGREETQYF.